Listed here are 10 T cell receptor beta chains from one sample, sequenced in a study of Ad26.COV2.S vaccination and SARS-CoV-2 variants. The sample's treatment: around 19 received Ad26.COV2.S at low or high dose, single or two shots; roughly five received placebo; per-sample allocation not given. Samples came from day 63 after the first vaccine or placebo injection. Here immunoSEQ multiplex PCR was the method, and the copy in TCRdb shows in-frame clones only, minus some. This table holds under 550,000 clones, around 90% found once. Sequences were derived from peripheral blood, sampled in a trial of Ad26.COV2.S vaccine versus placebo. The receptors were sampled from a person aged 18-65 years who received the Ad26.COV2.S COVID-19 vaccine or a placebo.

This clone has more than one count but fewer than ten. The chain couples TRBV6-1 to TRBJ1-6; tentative D call: TRBD1 (5 bases). Trimming removed 0 bases from V and 8 bases from J, with 11 bases in between. The CDR3 length is 15 residues. Germline loops: CDR1 MNHNS, CDR2 SASEGT. The CDR3 is CASSEARLGDSPLHF. CDR3 sequence (DNA): TGTGCCAGCAGTGAAGCGCGTCTAGGGGATTCACCCCTCCACTTT.

The chain combines TRBV20-1 with TRBJ1-1, with TRBD1 as a possible D gene (5 bases). Trimming pared 3 bases from V and 11 bases from J, leaving 13 bases between. Germline values: CDR1 DFQATT, CDR2 SNEGSKA (reference sequence). The CDR3 length is 11 residues. The CDR3 nucleotides are TGCAGTGCTAGGTTTCGCCAGGGTGCTTTCTTT. Amino acid sequence: CSARFRQGAFF.

The rearrangement joins TRBV7-6 to TRBJ1-3; 8 bases align to TRBD1. The CDR3 sequence is 16 residues long. The V and J ends lost 2 bases and 4 bases, in that order; junction bases with no gene match: 7. From germline, CDR1 is SGHVS and CDR2 FNYEAQ. The CDR3 DNA reads as TGTGCCAGCAGCTTATACCAGACAGGGGCCGGAAACACCATATATTTT. Translated, it gives CASSLYQTGAGNTIYF.

This clone has a single count. The rearrangement joins TRBV28 to TRBJ2-2, with D maybe TRBD2 (6 bases). Germline CDR1 is MDHEN and CDR2 is SYDVKM. V lost 10 bases and J lost 0, with 15 bases in between. This CDR3 is 15 amino acids long. CDR3 in DNA: TGTGCCACACCCTCGACGGGGGCGAACACCGGGGAGCTGTTTTTT. It specifies CATPSTGANTGELFF.

The chain links TRBV7-2 to TRBJ2-6, with 7 positions matching TRBD1. The ends lost 3 bases at V and 1 base at J; junction bases unmatched: 6. The CDR3 is 17 residues long. Germline CDR1 and CDR2: SGHTA and FQGNSA. The CDR3 loop is CASSLKGATSGANVLTF. CDR3 in DNA: TGTGCCAGCAGCTTGAAGGGGGCAACTTCTGGGGCCAACGTCCTGACTTTC.

The chain uses TRBV2 and TRBJ2-1, with TRBD1 as a possible D gene (5 bases). Trimming pared 7 bases from V and 4 bases from J, leaving 14 bases between. The CDR3 loop spans 14 amino acids. Germline V CDR1 and CDR2: SNHLY, FYNNEI. The CDR3 nucleotides read TGTGCCAGCATCCCGGGTACAGGTTACAATGAGCAGTTCTTC. It yields the protein CASIPGTGYNEQFF.

This clone was seen a single time. This chain connects TRBV9 to TRBJ2-7; a weak D match, TRBD2 (5 bases). Trimming took off 0 bases at V and 2 bases at J, with 15 bases between the two ends. The CDR3 sequence is 16 residues long. Germline assignment: CDR1 SGDLS and CDR2 YYNGEE. Here the CDR3 reads CASSVGTSIGTYEQYF. In nucleotides, the CDR3 is TGTGCCAGCAGCGTAGGCACTTCTATCGGGACCTACGAGCAGTACTTC.

The J gene is TRBJ2-7, the V gene TRBV6-5, with D possibly being TRBD1 (5 bases). Germline V gene data show CDR1 as MNHEY and CDR2 as SVGAGI. V was trimmed by 2 bases and J by 2 bases, leaving 7 bases between them. This CDR3 spans 13 amino acids. This chain's CDR3 is CASSYTGPYEQYF. The CDR3 bases are TGTGCCAGCAGTTACACAGGCCCCTACGAGCAGTACTTC.

The rearrangement joins TRBV6-6 to TRBJ1-1; 7 nucleotides line up with TRBD1. In germline, CDR1 is MNHNY, CDR2 SVGAGI (reference sequence). The V and J ends lost 8 bases and 6 bases, in that order; junction bases with no gene match: 9. The CDR3 extends over 13 amino acids. The CDR3 DNA is TGTGCCAGCTGGAAAGGGGGCTCGGCTGAAGCTTTCTTT. Protein sequence: CASWKGGSAEAFF.

This chain joins TRBV5-8 and TRBJ1-3; D may be TRBD1 (5 bases). The CDR3 is 15 residues long. Deletions cut 4 bases from V and 3 bases from J, with 14 bases between. From germline, CDR1 is SGHTS and CDR2 YDEGEE. The CDR3 is CASSMGPRDGNTIYF. CDR3 nucleotide sequence: TGTGCCAGCAGCATGGGGCCTCGAGATGGAAACACCATATATTTT.